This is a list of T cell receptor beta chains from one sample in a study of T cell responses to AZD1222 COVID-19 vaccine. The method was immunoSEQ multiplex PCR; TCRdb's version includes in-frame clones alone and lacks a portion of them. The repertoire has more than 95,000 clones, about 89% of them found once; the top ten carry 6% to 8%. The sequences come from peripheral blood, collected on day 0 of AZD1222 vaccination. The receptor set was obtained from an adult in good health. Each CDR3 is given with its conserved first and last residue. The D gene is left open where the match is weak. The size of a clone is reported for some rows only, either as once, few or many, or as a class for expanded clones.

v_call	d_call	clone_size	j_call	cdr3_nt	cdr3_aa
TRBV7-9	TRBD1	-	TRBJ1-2	TGTGCCAGCAGCTCCAGGGACAGGTTTGGCTACACCTTC	CASSSRDRFGYTF
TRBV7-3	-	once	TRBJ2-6	TGTGCCAGCAGCCCAACTGGGGCCAACGTCCTGACTTTC	CASSPTGANVLTF
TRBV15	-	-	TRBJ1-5	TGTGCCACCAGCAGCGACAAAAGGGTGCAGCCCCAGCATTTT	CATSSDKRVQPQHF
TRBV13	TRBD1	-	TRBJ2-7	TGTGCCAGCAGCCGACAGGGGGGAAACGAGCAGTACTTC	CASSRQGGNEQYF
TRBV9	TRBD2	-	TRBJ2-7	TGTGCCAGCAGCGTAGGTCGGCGGGAGGCCCTCTACGAGCAGTACTTC	CASSVGRREALYEQYF
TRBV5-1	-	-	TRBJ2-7	TGCGCCAGCAGCTTGGAACACCCCCAAGACGAGCAGTACTTC	CASSLEHPQDEQYF
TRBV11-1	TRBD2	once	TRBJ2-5	TGTGCCAGCAGCATTAGCGGGGGCTTCCAAGAGACCCAGTACTTC	CASSISGGFQETQYF
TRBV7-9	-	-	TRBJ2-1	TGTGCCAGCACCTCCCCTTTTGGGGAGGAGCAGTTCTTC	CASTSPFGEEQFF
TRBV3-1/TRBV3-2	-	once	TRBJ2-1	TGTGCCAGCAGCCACTACAATGAGCAGTTCTTC	CASSHYNEQFF
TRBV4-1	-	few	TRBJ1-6	TGCGCCAGCAGCCAAGAAGGGATACCGAATTCACCCCTCCACTTT	CASSQEGIPNSPLHF
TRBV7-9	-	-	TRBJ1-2	TGTGCCAGCAGCTTCTCGTATGGGCGCCCAAACTATGGCTACACCTTC	CASSFSYGRPNYGYTF
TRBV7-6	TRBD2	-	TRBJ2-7	TGTGCCAGCAGCTCTAAGCCGGGACTAGCGGACTACGAGCAGTACTTC	CASSSKPGLADYEQYF
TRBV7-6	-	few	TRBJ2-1	TGTGCCAGCAACCATGAACCCGGGATGGCGGGGCCCTACAATGAGCAGTTCTTC	CASNHEPGMAGPYNEQFF
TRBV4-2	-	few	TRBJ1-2	TGTGCCAGCAGCCAAGATCGGGCCTGGACCGCAAACTATGGCTACACCTTC	CASSQDRAWTANYGYTF